A single sample is the source of the 5 T cell receptor beta chains below, sequenced in a study of beta chain features in type 1 diabetes (dated by TCRdb to about 2018). What the work shows at the level of the full study, not this receptor alone: In all four CD4+ subsets, TCRB CDR3 length was moderately but significantly shorter in type 1 diabetes patients.

The receptor library was made with the immunoSEQ multiplex PCR assay. The entire isolated RNA was reverse transcribed using the High Capacity cDNA Reverse Transcription Kit, and thus expressed TCRB transcripts were sequenced. TCRdb limited this immuneACCESS table to in-frame rearrangements with V and J called. A share of clones is missing; checked studies link under half to unresolved V genes, and the rest is unexplained. The sample profile shows approximately 27,000 clones; roughly 53% of them were found once. The ten most abundant clones make up approximately 0.3% of the sample. These TCRs' antigens remain unknown. Sequences were obtained from stem cell memory CD4+ T cells from blood. The cell subset or site tag for this specimen amounts to: stem cell-like memory CD4+ T cells. These receptor sequences come from a man aged 30 to 39 with type 1 diabetes.

V usage is TRBV30 and J usage is TRBJ2-3; D might be TRBD1 (5 bases). Trimming removed 0 bases from V and 9 bases from J, with 10 bases in between. Germline CDR1 is GTSNPN and CDR2 is SVGIG (reference sequence). The CDR3 length is 12 residues. The CDR3 coding sequence is TGTGCCTGGAGTGTACAGGAGTCAACGCAGTATTTT. Protein product: CAWSVQESTQYF.

This clone occurred a few times. The genes are TRBV7-9 and TRBJ2-5; D remains unclear. Looked up from germline, CDR1 is SEHNR and CDR2 is FQNEAQ (reference sequence). The CDR3 runs to 11 residues. V lost 7 bases and J 5 bases, leaving 8 bases between the germline ends. The CDR3 nucleotides read TGTGCCAGCACCCCCGGGGAGACCCAGTACTTC. Protein product: CASTPGETQYF.

The CDR3 nucleotides read TGTGCCAGTAGTATGGGACAGGGGGAGACCCAGTACTTC. It codes for CASSMGQGETQYF. This chain links TRBV19 with TRBJ2-5; 10 nucleotides line up with TRBD1. V trimming: 3 bases; J trimming: 5 bases; junction bases outside the gene matches: 0. The CDR3 runs to 13 residues. CDR1 LNHDA and CDR2 SQIVND come from the germline V gene (reference sequence).

The DNA of the CDR3 is TGTGCCAGCAGTCTTGGGACAGGGAAGGCCTATGGCTACACCTTC. It yields the protein CASSLGTGKAYGYTF. The chain is built from TRBV6-5 and TRBJ1-2; TRBD1 matches 9 bases. CDR1 is MNHEY and CDR2 is SVGAGI in the germline V gene. This CDR3 has 15 amino acids. V lost 5 bases, J lost 4 bases, and 8 bases stayed unmatched.

The chain couples TRBV14 to TRBJ2-7; 11 bases are a match to TRBD1. Germline trimming cut 1 base from V and 6 bases from J; bases unmatched to any gene: 8. CDR1 is SGHDN, CDR2 FVKESK, per germline. CDR3 length equals 16 residues. The CDR3 region has the DNA TGTGCCAGCAGCCAAGCTACCGGGACAGGGGGGGGCGAGCAGTACTTC. It codes for CASSQATGTGGGEQYF.